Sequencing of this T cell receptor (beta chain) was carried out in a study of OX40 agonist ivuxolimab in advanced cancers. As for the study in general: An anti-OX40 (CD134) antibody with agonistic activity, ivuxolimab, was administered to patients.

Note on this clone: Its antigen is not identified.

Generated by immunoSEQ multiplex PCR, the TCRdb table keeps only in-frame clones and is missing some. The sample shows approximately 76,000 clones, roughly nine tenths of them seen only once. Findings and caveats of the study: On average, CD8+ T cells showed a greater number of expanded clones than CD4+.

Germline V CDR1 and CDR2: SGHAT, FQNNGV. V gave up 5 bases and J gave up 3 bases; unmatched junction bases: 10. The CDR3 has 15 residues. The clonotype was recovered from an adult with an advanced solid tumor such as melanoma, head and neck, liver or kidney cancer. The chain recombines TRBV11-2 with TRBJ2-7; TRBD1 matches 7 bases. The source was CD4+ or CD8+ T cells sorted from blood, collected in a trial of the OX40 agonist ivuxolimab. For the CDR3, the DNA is TGTGCCAGCAGCCTCAATCCGGCAGGGGGCTACGAGCAGTACTTC. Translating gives CASSLNPAGGYEQYF.